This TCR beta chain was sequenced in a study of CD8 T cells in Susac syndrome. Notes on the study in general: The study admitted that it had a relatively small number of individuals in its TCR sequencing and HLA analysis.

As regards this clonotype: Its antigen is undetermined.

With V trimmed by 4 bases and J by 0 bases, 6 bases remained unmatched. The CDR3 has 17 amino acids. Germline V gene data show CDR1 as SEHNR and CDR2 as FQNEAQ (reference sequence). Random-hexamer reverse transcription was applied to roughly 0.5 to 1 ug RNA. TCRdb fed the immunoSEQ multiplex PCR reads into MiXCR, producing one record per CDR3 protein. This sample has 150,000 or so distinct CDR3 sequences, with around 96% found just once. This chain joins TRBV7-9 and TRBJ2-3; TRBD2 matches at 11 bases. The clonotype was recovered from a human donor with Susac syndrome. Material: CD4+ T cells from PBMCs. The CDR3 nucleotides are TGTGCCAGCAGCTCACCCAGACTAGCGGGGAGCACAGATACGCAGTATTTT. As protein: CASSSPRLAGSTDTQYF.